This T cell receptor (beta chain) was recorded in a study of T cells in Graves' hyperthyroidism and ophthalmopathy. Trimming left V 1 base short and J 12 bases short, with 12 bases between. This CDR3 has 12 residues. Germline CDR1 SEHNR, CDR2 FQNEAQ (reference sequence). TCR beta CDR3 sequences were amplified from RNA transcripts. A first-round RT-PCR of the TCR CDR3 used the HTBI primer set. MiXCR was run by TCRdb on the multiplex PCR reads, yielding one entry per CDR3 protein. This sample yields 50,000 to 75,000 distinct CDR3 sequences, of which about 50% are seen a single time; 9.5% to 15% belongs to the top ten.

V gene TRBV7-9 combines with J gene TRBJ1-2; weak D call: TRBD1 (5 bases). This TCR was sampled from a woman aged 25 to 45 with Graves' ophthalmopathy. Sequencing used blood. The CDR3 loop is CASSLEGLGNTF. For the CDR3, the DNA is TGTGCCAGCAGCTTAGAGGGGCTTGGAAACACCTTC.